A single sample gave rise to the 19 T cell receptor beta chains below, sequenced in a study of patients and donors after allogeneic stem cell transplantation. Each CDR3 protein is one row after TCRdb ran MiXCR on the RT-PCR reads. The sample carries tens of thousands of distinct CDR3 sequences, roughly 15% recorded once. Sequenced: blood, either unsorted or a sorted T cell fraction (not recorded which). These receptors all stem from a human donor who was either an allogeneic HSCT recipient or a stem cell or donor lymphocyte infusion donor (not recorded which). It is not recorded whose cells these are; they may come from a transplant donor.

The rearrangement joins TRBV6-2 or TRBV6-3 to TRBJ2-3; TRBD2 agrees at 9 bases. The length of the CDR3 is 15 residues. The V segment lost 2 bases and the J segment 7 bases; nucleotides outside the gene matches: 7. The germline V gene encodes CDR1 MNHEY and CDR2 SVGEGT. CDR3 in DNA: TGTGCCAGCAGTTACGGCGGGAGGGCCGGAAATACGCAGTATTTT. This sequence encodes CASSYGGRAGNTQYF.

This clonotype was found a few times. The chain is built from TRBV20-1 and TRBJ2-4; D is unresolved. Germline V gene data show CDR1 as DFQATT and CDR2 as SNEGSKA (reference sequence). The CDR3 has 17 amino acids. V lost 1 base and J lost 0, with 16 bases in between. The CDR3 here is CSARVWVISLAKNIQYF. As DNA, the CDR3 is TGCAGTGCTAGAGTATGGGTAATTTCCCTAGCCAAAAACATTCAGTACTTC.

In this sample, this clonotype turned up many times. The V gene is TRBV6-5, the J gene TRBJ1-2; 7 bases are shared with TRBD1. The CDR3 has 15 amino acids. V dropped 7 bases and J dropped 8; count of bases not matched to a gene: 16. Germline lookup yields CDR1 MNHEY and CDR2 SVGAGI. CDR3 residues: CASIDRDSGLGGYTF. CDR3 sequence (DNA): TGTGCCAGCATAGACCGGGACAGCGGTTTAGGGGGCTACACCTTC.

At least ten counts were recorded for this clonotype. J is TRBJ1-5 and V is TRBV12-3 or TRBV12-4; D is perhaps TRBD1 (6 bases). V dropped 4 bases and J dropped 1 base, with 8 bases sitting between them. The CDR3 covers 14 residues. The CDR3 sequence: CASSSDRSNQPQHF. CDR3 bases: TGTGCCAGCAGTTCGGACAGAAGCAATCAGCCCCAGCATTTT.

This clonotype was observed a handful of times. CDR3 sequence (DNA): TGTGCCAGCAGTTACGGACCGCAAGCAGAGACCCAGTACTTC. This codes for CASSYGPQAETQYF. The J gene is TRBJ2-5, the V gene TRBV6-5, with D uncertain. The V gene lost 2 bases and the J gene lost 4 bases, with 11 bases spanning the gap. The CDR3 extends over 14 amino acids. Germline CDR1 MNHEY, CDR2 SVGAGI.

This clonotype turned up a few times. The chain couples TRBV9 to TRBJ2-1; D uncertain. V shed 3 bases and J shed 6 bases, with 7 bases lying between them. The CDR3 contains 12 residues. CDR1 is SGDLS and CDR2 is YYNGEE in the germline V gene. The CDR3 loop reads CASSGLGNEQFF. Here the CDR3 DNA reads TGTGCCAGCAGCGGACTGGGCAATGAGCAGTTCTTC. The whole variable domain, remainder taken from reference TRBV9 and TRBJ2-1, is DSGVTQTPKHLITATGQRVTLRCSPRSGDLSVYWYQQSLDQGLQFLIQYYNGEERAKGNILERFSAQQFPDLHSELNLSSLELGDSALYFCASSGLGNEQFFGPGTRLTVL.

The sample holds one count of this clonotype. The chain couples TRBV20-1 to TRBJ2-1; 8 nucleotides align to TRBD2. Germline trimming cut 5 bases from V and 3 bases from J; bases unmatched to any gene: 9. Germline CDR1 is DFQATT and CDR2 is SNEGSKA (reference sequence). The CDR3 runs to 15 residues. CDR3 loop: CSAQAGGGNYNEQFF. CDR3 sequence (DNA): TGCAGTGCTCAGGCAGGCGGGGGGAACTACAATGAGCAGTTCTTC.

This clonotype was detected a few times. The V call is TRBV7-9, the J call TRBJ2-3, with D perhaps matching TRBD2 (5 bases). The CDR3 runs 18 residues. Germline V gene sequence: CDR1 SEHNR, CDR2 FQNEAQ (reference sequence). V lost 2 bases and J 3 bases, leaving 21 bases between the germline ends. CDR3 in DNA: TGTGCCAGCAGCTTACCCCTTACGGCGGGTGGGGTAACAGATACGCAGTATTTT. Translation: CASSLPLTAGGVTDTQYF.

In this sample, this clonotype turned up many times. The V and J genes are TRBV19 and TRBJ1-5, with D maybe TRBD1 (6 bases). Deletions cut 3 bases from V and 6 bases from J, with 12 bases between. The CDR3 contains 14 residues. Germline CDR1 is LNHDA and CDR2 is SQIVND (reference sequence). The CDR3, as DNA: TGTGCCAGTAGTATTTCCGGGGGCGGTCAGCCCCAGCATTTT. Its translation is CASSISGGGQPQHF.

The genes are TRBV20-1 and TRBJ2-4; D may be TRBD2 (6 bases). Trimming cost V 0 bases and J 4 bases, with 16 bases left between them. The length of the CDR3 is 16 residues. Germline V gene sequence: CDR1 DFQATT, CDR2 SNEGSKA (reference sequence). CDR3 in amino acids: CSARDKGEVEKNIQYF. Written as DNA, the CDR3 is TGCAGTGCTAGAGATAAAGGGGAGGTGGAGAAAAACATTCAGTACTTC.

The rearrangement joins TRBV6-5 to TRBJ2-7; either TRBD1 or TRBD2 may supply D (5 bases each). Germline CDR1 MNHEY, CDR2 SVGAGI. Trimming took 0 bases from V and 5 from J, leaving 14 bases between them. There are 15 residues in the CDR3. CDR3 loop: CASSYSGTNKDEQYF. CDR3 DNA: TGTGCCAGCAGTTACTCCGGGACCAATAAGGACGAGCAGTACTTC.

The V and J genes are TRBV6-5 and TRBJ2-1; 7 positions match TRBD2. This CDR3 comprises 17 residues. The trim removed 5 bases at V and 8 bases at J, leaving 18 bases unmatched. Germline V CDR1 and CDR2: MNHEY, SVGAGI. The CDR3 nucleotides are TGTGCCAGCAGTATCCCCAGGTTGGGAGGGGCCGGGGATGAGCAGTTCTTC. Amino acids: CASSIPRLGGAGDEQFF.

To note about this clonotype: A read error may produce the germline difference seen at one junction end. The chain couples TRBV7-7 to TRBJ2-3; D uncertain. The germline CDR1 and CDR2 sequences are SSHAT and FNYEAQ (reference sequence). This CDR3 has 14 residues. The CDR3 region is CASSSIVDTDTQYF. CDR3 DNA sequence: TGTGCTAGCAGTTCTATCGTTGACACAGATACGCAGTATTTT.

In this sample, this clonotype turned up many times. The J gene is TRBJ2-7, the V gene TRBV20-1; no reliable D call. The CDR3 is 14 residues long. Deletions cut 1 base from V and 0 bases from J, with 10 bases between. Germline CDR1 DFQATT, CDR2 SNEGSKA (reference sequence). The CDR3 loop is CSARVLGSSYEQYF. Written as DNA, the CDR3 is TGCAGTGCTAGAGTTTTGGGGTCCTCCTACGAGCAGTACTTC.

V is TRBV18 and J is TRBJ2-5, with 7 bases identical to TRBD1. Per the germline V gene, CDR1 is KGHSH and CDR2 is LQKENI. This CDR3 has 16 residues. With V trimmed by 4 bases and J by 2 bases, 10 bases remained unmatched. The CDR3 protein is CASSLLDGTAQETQYF. The CDR3 nucleotides read TGTGCCAGCTCACTACTAGACGGGACAGCACAAGAGACCCAGTACTTC.

The V and J genes are TRBV15 and TRBJ2-1; D is ambiguous. The germline CDR1 and CDR2 sequences are LNHNV and YYDKDF (reference sequence). V was shortened by 0 bases and J by 7 bases, with 10 bases between the two germline ends. The CDR3 spans 14 residues. The CDR3 reads CATSRDLGRNEQFF. The CDR3 nucleotides are TGTGCCACCAGCAGAGATTTGGGCCGGAATGAGCAGTTCTTC.

This clonotype has at least ten counts. The rearrangement uses TRBV6-5 and TRBJ1-6; D gene unclear. Per the germline V gene, CDR1 is MNHEY and CDR2 is SVGAGI. With 5 bases removed from V and 10 bases from J, the gap between germline ends came to 15 bases. This CDR3 comprises 14 residues. The CDR3 sequence is CASSPGPRESPLHF. The CDR3 nucleotides are TGTGCCAGCAGTCCCGGACCGCGGGAATCACCCCTCCACTTT.

Ten or more counts support this clonotype. The chain has TRBV29-1 and TRBJ1-2; 8 bases line up with TRBD1. CDR3 length equals 14 residues. V shed 0 bases and J 8 bases; nucleotides not matched to a gene: 8. Germline V lookup: CDR1 SQVTM, CDR2 ANQGSEA. The CDR3 DNA reads as TGCAGCGTTGAAGATGGTATCAGGACAGGGGGCTACACCTTC. Translation: CSVEDGIRTGGYTF. The variable domain in full, completed from reference TRBV29-1 and TRBJ1-2, reads SAVISQKPSRDICQRGTSLTIQCQVDSQVTMMFWYRQQPGQSLTLIATANQGSEATYESGFVIDKFPISRPNLTFSTLTVSNMSPEDSSIYLCSVEDGIRTGGYTFGSGTRLTVV.

A note on this clonotype: Mismatch with germline at one junction end may stem from a read error. The V and J genes are TRBV3-1 and TRBJ1-1; D might be TRBD1 (6 bases). Looked up from germline, CDR1 is LGHDT and CDR2 is YNNKEL (reference sequence). This CDR3 spans 16 amino acids. The CDR3 DNA is TGTGCCAGCATCCCTGTCTTCGGGGGCCGGGACACTGAAGCCTTCTTT. It specifies CASIPVFGGRDTEAFF.